A single sample gave rise to the 29 T cell receptor beta chains below, sequenced in a study of cytomegalovirus exposure and HLA in healthy donors. The table came from immunoSEQ multiplex PCR; TCRdb's copy has only in-frame clones and leaves some out. The repertoire includes 150,000 to 200,000 clones, approximately 83% of them detected once, and approximately 2.9% sits in the top ten. Sequencing was performed on PBMCs. The receptors were sampled from a woman aged 18-29 years in good health and CMV-seropositive.

The chain uses TRBV4-1 and TRBJ2-7, with D possibly TRBD1 on 6 matching bases. The germline CDR1 and CDR2 sequences are MGHRA and YSYEKL. Trimming left V 9 bases short and J 3 bases short, with 15 bases between. CDR3 length: 13 amino acids. This CDR3 is CASRGLGSYEQYF. The DNA of the CDR3 is TGCGCCAGTAGGGGGTTGGGAAGCTACGAGCAGTACTTC.

This chain uses TRBV6-5 with TRBJ1-2; TRBD1 aligns across 8 bases. The trim removed 2 bases at V and 6 bases at J, leaving 5 bases unmatched. Germline V CDR1 and CDR2: MNHEY, SVGAGI. The CDR3 contains 14 residues. The CDR3 coding sequence is TGTGCCAGCAGTTACGGGGACAGGTTGAATGGCTACACCTTC. Residues: CASSYGDRLNGYTF.

The rearrangement links TRBV6-4 to TRBJ2-3; 9 bases fit TRBD2. Looked up from germline, CDR1 is MRHNA and CDR2 is SNTAGT. V was clipped by 6 bases and J by 2 bases; unmatched bases: 9. The CDR3 consists of 16 residues. CDR3 region: CASREGVAGATDTQYF. As DNA, the CDR3 is TGTGCCAGCAGAGAGGGGGTAGCGGGGGCCACAGATACGCAGTATTTT.

The gene calls are TRBV19 and TRBJ1-1; unclear D gene. The V gene lost 10 bases and the J gene lost 5 bases, with 17 bases spanning the gap. The germline V gene has CDR1 LNHDA and CDR2 SQIVND (reference sequence). The CDR3 spans 13 residues. The CDR3: CATQTTMRTEAFF. The CDR3 DNA reads as TGTGCCACCCAAACGACTATGAGGACTGAAGCTTTCTTT.

The chain uses TRBV7-2 and TRBJ1-4; D call uncertain. This CDR3 comprises 15 residues. V was cut by 3 bases and J by 5 bases, with 13 bases left in between. Looked up from germline, CDR1 is SGHTA and CDR2 is FQGNSA. CDR3: CASSFLPGPNEKLFF. In DNA form, the CDR3 reads TGTGCCAGCAGCTTCTTGCCAGGTCCAAATGAAAAACTGTTTTTT.

This chain connects TRBV9 to TRBJ1-1; no definite D call. Germline CDR1 and CDR2: SGDLS and YYNGEE. The length of the CDR3 is 13 residues. V was clipped by 3 bases and J by 1 base, with 7 bases between them. The CDR3 protein is CASSEQANTEAFF. The CDR3 DNA follows: TGTGCCAGCAGCGAGCAGGCGAACACTGAAGCTTTCTTT.

This chain links TRBV27 with TRBJ2-1, with a possible D match to TRBD1 (5 bases). V lost 6 bases, J lost 8 bases, and 14 bases lay in between. CDR1 is MNHEY, CDR2 SMNVEV, per germline (reference sequence). CDR3 length equals 13 residues. The CDR3 coding sequence is TGTGCCAGCAGCATAACAGGTTTGGATGAGCAGTTCTTC. Protein sequence: CASSITGLDEQFF.

The V gene is TRBV13, the J gene TRBJ2-5, with 11 bases matching TRBD2. The germline V gene encodes CDR1 PRHDT and CDR2 FYEKMQ (reference sequence). CDR3 size: 14 residues. V dropped 2 bases and J dropped 4; count of bases not matched to a gene: 0. The CDR3 loop reads CASSLLAGGETQYF. The CDR3 DNA reads as TGTGCCAGCAGCTTACTAGCGGGGGGAGAGACCCAGTACTTC.

The J gene is TRBJ2-2, the V gene TRBV7-2, with D unclear. V dropped 2 bases and J dropped 1 base, with 8 bases sitting between them. The CDR3 consists of 15 residues. Germline values: CDR1 SGHTA, CDR2 FQGNSA. The DNA for the CDR3 is TGTGCCAGCAGCTTACGATCCGGGAACACCGGGGAGCTGTTTTTT. It yields the protein CASSLRSGNTGELFF.

The chain uses TRBV5-1 and TRBJ2-1, with TRBD2 matching over 11 bases. The CDR3 runs to 21 residues. Per germline, CDR1 SGHRS and CDR2 YFSETQ. V trimming: 0 bases; J trimming: 6 bases; junction bases outside the gene matches: 20. For the CDR3, the DNA is TGCGCCAGCAGCTTGGTCGTATGGAAGACTAGCGGGGCCCCCCCAGCCAATGAGCAGTTCTTC. Translating gives CASSLVVWKTSGAPPANEQFF.

The V call is TRBV19, the J call TRBJ2-5, with TRBD1 identical over 10 bases. This CDR3 has 14 amino acids. The V gene end was trimmed by 11 bases and the J gene end by 4 bases; junction bases not matched to a gene: 10. Per germline, CDR1 LNHDA and CDR2 SQIVND (reference sequence). The CDR3 loop reads CAASATGGGETQYF. DNA for the CDR3: TGTGCCGCCTCCGCGACAGGGGGCGGAGAGACCCAGTACTTC.

This clone was observed a handful of times. The V call is TRBV7-3, the J call TRBJ1-1; 7 nucleotides match TRBD1. Per the germline V gene, CDR1 is SGHTA and CDR2 is FQGTGA. The junction had 4 bases not matched to a gene; V was cut back by 1 base and J by 8 bases. The CDR3 totals 13 residues. The CDR3 DNA follows: TGTGCCAGCAGCTTAAGACAGGGTTCAGAAGCTTTCTTT. Its protein product is CASSLRQGSEAFF.

The J gene is TRBJ2-5, the V gene TRBV9; D ambiguous. V was cut by 0 bases and J by 5 bases, with 14 bases left in between. Germline-derived CDR1 and CDR2 are SGDLS and YYNGEE. The CDR3 extends over 15 amino acids. The CDR3 region has the DNA TGTGCCAGCAGCGTAGCCATGGGCACCAGGGAGACCCAGTACTTC. The encoded protein is CASSVAMGTRETQYF.

This chain joins TRBV4-1 and TRBJ2-3, with 9 bases identical to TRBD1. CDR1 is MGHRA, CDR2 YSYEKL, per germline. The CDR3 contains 15 residues. J gave up 6 bases and V 2 bases, and 6 bases lay outside the gene matches. The CDR3 region is CASSQWGQGLDTQYF. DNA for the CDR3: TGCGCCAGCAGCCAATGGGGACAGGGCTTGGATACGCAGTATTTT.

This clone turned up a few times. The V gene is TRBV2, the J gene TRBJ2-2; no clear D. There are 12 residues in the CDR3. V dropped 2 bases and J dropped 8 bases, with 6 bases sitting between them. Germline CDR1 and CDR2: SNHLY and FYNNEI. CDR3 bases: TGTGCCAGCAGTGAATGGCAGGGGGAGCTGTTTTTT. Translated: CASSEWQGELFF. Supplemented by reference TRBV2 and TRBJ2-2, the full variable domain reads EPEVTQTPSHQVTQMGQEVILRCVPISNHLYFYWYRQILGQKVEFLVSFYNNEISEKSEIFDDQFSVERPDGSNFTLKIRSTKLEDSAMYFCASSEWQGELFFGEGSRLTVL.

Turning to this clone: Its ends do not fully match the called genes, so a read error is possible. This chain connects TRBV2 to TRBJ1-1; 9 nucleotides align to TRBD1. The CDR3 loop spans 11 amino acids. CDR1 SNHLY and CDR2 FYNNEI come from the germline V gene. The CDR3 is CASSEGQGYLF. In nucleotides, the CDR3 is TGTGCCAGCAGTGAGGGACAGGGATACTTGTTT.

The V and J genes are TRBV5-1 and TRBJ2-2; D perhaps matches TRBD2 (5 bases). The CDR3 loop spans 14 amino acids. Germline assignment: CDR1 SGHRS and CDR2 YFSETQ. V was clipped by 3 bases and J by 2 bases, with 8 bases between them. CDR3: CASSYGENTGELFF. The CDR3 DNA is TGCGCCAGCAGCTACGGGGAAAACACCGGGGAGCTGTTTTTT.

This clone was counted a few times. The chain employs TRBV7-2 and TRBJ1-2, with D tentatively TRBD1 (6 bases). Trimming shortened V by 5 bases and J by 4 bases, and 11 bases separated the two germline ends. CDR3 size: 13 residues. Germline assignment: CDR1 SGHTA and CDR2 FQGNSA. The CDR3 is CASSPTGRYGYTF. The CDR3 nucleotides read TGTGCCAGCAGCCCGACAGGTCGCTATGGCTACACCTTC.

A remark on this clone: Mismatch with germline at one junction end may stem from a read error. In nucleotides, the CDR3 is TGTGCCAGCAGTTCTGACAGGGGGCTTTCACCCCCCCACTTT. This gives the protein CASSSDRGLSPPHF. V usage is TRBV6-5 and J usage is TRBJ1-6, with 10 bases identical to TRBD1. In germline, CDR1 is MNHEY, CDR2 SVGAGI. The CDR3 is made up of 14 amino acids.

This clone was seen only a few times. The chain employs TRBV11-2 and TRBJ1-5; no definite D call. CDR3 length: 15 amino acids. CDR1 and CDR2 (germline): SGHAT, FQNNGV. V was cut by 1 base and J by 3 bases, with 10 bases left in between. The CDR3 is CASSLGERNNQPQHF. CDR3 bases: TGTGCCAGCAGCTTAGGCGAGAGGAACAATCAGCCCCAGCATTTT.

This sequence joins TRBV28 and TRBJ1-5, with 10 bases fitting TRBD1. CDR1 and CDR2 (germline): MDHEN, SYDVKM. The CDR3 has 16 amino acids. With 8 bases clipped from V and 6 bases from J, the junction kept 13 bases outside the gene matches. The CDR3 nucleotides read TGTGCCAGCGGAGTAGGCGGGACAGGGGATTTTCAGCCCCAGCATTTT. The encoded protein is CASGVGGTGDFQPQHF.

The chain employs TRBV7-2 and TRBJ2-3, with 7 bases that match TRBD2. Germline CDR1 SGHTA, CDR2 FQGNSA. The CDR3 has 13 amino acids. The J segment lost 4 bases and the V segment lost 3 bases, leaving 1 base of the junction unmatched. The CDR3 spells CASSLAGADTQYF. CDR3 in DNA: TGTGCCAGCAGCTTGGCGGGGGCAGATACGCAGTATTTT.

This chain uses TRBV18 with TRBJ1-1, with a possible D match to TRBD1 (6 bases). The CDR3 covers 17 residues. Germline values: CDR1 KGHSH, CDR2 LQKENI. V lost 0 bases, J lost 0 bases, and 14 bases lay in between. The DNA of the CDR3 is TGTGCCAGCTCACCACCGGTGGGGGGGACACTGAACACTGAAGCTTTCTTT. Translating it yields CASSPPVGGTLNTEAFF.

The rearrangement joins TRBV10-2 to TRBJ1-2, with D possibly matching TRBD1 (6 bases). V gave up 3 bases and J gave up 8 bases, with 13 bases separating them. Looked up from germline, CDR1 is WSHSY and CDR2 is SAAADI. CDR3 length: 13 residues. The CDR3: CASSDRGAGGYTF. The CDR3 region has the DNA TGCGCCAGCAGTGACCGGGGGGCAGGGGGCTACACCTTC.

The chain joins TRBV4-1 to TRBJ1-1, with 10 bases that match TRBD1. This CDR3 region has 16 residues. CDR1 and CDR2 from the germline V gene are MGHRA and YSYEKL. With 0 bases clipped from V and 7 bases from J, the junction kept 8 bases outside the gene matches. Here the CDR3 reads CASSQDKVGQGIEAFF. As DNA, the CDR3 is TGCGCCAGCAGCCAAGATAAAGTGGGACAGGGGATTGAAGCTTTCTTT.

V gene TRBV4-1 combines with J gene TRBJ1-4; D might be TRBD1 (5 bases). The V end was cut by 4 bases, the J end by 0 bases, with 9 bases between. Germline CDR1 MGHRA, CDR2 YSYEKL. This CDR3 comprises 15 residues. The CDR3 loop is CASSLGPATNEKLFF. In nucleotides, the CDR3 is TGCGCCAGCAGCCTGGGGCCAGCAACTAATGAAAAACTGTTTTTT.

The chain employs TRBV7-3 and TRBJ1-5, with a tentative D call TRBD1 (5 bases). The length of the CDR3 is 13 residues. Germline assignment: CDR1 SGHTA and CDR2 FQGTGA. The V and J ends lost 3 bases and 4 bases respectively, with 7 bases between them. As DNA, the CDR3 is TGTGCCAGCAGCTTCGGGGGGAATCAGCCCCAGCATTTT. It translates to CASSFGGNQPQHF.

This clone came up a few times. The junction and the germline gene differ at one end; a read error may be behind it. The V call is TRBV2, the J call TRBJ1-5; D remains unclear. This CDR3 has 15 residues. Per the germline V gene, CDR1 is SNHLY and CDR2 is FYNNEI. CDR3 region: CASREGTLLNQPQHF. In DNA form, the CDR3 reads TGTGCCAGCAGGGAAGGCACCCTATTAAATCAGCCCCAGCATTTT. The full variable domain, with the rest looked up from reference TRBV2 and TRBJ1-5, is EPEVTQTPSHQVTQMGQEVILRCVPISNHLYFYWYRQILGQKVEFLVSFYNNEISEKSEIFDDQFSVERPDGSNFTLKIRSTKLEDSAMYFCASREGTLLNQPQHFGDGTRLSIL.

The V call is TRBV18, the J call TRBJ2-3; 10 bases line up with TRBD2. Germline V gives CDR1 KGHSH, CDR2 LQKENI. J gave up 1 base and V 6 bases, and 4 bases lay outside the gene matches. This CDR3 spans 15 amino acids. The CDR3 loop reads CASSQGTSGTDTQYF. The CDR3 nucleotides are TGTGCCAGCTCCCAAGGGACTAGCGGCACAGATACGCAGTATTTT.